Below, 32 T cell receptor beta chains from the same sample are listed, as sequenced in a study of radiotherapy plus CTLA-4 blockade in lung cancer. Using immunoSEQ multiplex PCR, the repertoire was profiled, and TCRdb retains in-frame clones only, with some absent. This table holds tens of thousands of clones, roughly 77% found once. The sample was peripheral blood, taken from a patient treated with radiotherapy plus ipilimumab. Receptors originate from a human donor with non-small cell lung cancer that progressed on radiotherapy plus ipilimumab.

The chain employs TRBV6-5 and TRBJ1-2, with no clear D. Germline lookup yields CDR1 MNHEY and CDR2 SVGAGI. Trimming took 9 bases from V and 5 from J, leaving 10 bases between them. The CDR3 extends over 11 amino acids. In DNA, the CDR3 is TGTGCCAGTCTATCGGGGTATGGCTACACCTTC. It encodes CASLSGYGYTF.

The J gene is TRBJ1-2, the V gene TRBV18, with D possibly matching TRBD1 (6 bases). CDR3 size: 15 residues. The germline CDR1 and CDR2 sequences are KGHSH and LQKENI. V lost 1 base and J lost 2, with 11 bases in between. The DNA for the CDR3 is TGTGCCAGCTCACCACGCGCAGGGGCCAACTATGGCTACACCTTC. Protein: CASSPRAGANYGYTF.

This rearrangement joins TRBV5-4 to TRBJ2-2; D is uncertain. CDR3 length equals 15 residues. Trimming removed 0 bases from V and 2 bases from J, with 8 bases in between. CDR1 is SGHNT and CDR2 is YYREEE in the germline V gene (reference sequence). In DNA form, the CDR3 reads TGTGCCAGCAGCTTGGCCTCAGTTAACACCGGGGAGCTGTTTTTT. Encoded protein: CASSLASVNTGELFF.

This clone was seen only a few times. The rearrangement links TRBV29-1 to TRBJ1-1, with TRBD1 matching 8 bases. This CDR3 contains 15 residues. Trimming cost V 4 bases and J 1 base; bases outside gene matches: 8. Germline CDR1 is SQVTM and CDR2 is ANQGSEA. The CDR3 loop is CSVGGADRGNTEAFF. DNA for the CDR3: TGCAGCGTTGGGGGGGCCGACAGGGGGAACACTGAAGCTTTCTTT.

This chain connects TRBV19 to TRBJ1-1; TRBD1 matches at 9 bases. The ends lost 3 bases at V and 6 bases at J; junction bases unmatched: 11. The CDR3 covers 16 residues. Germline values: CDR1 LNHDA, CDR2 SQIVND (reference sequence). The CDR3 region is CASSMRPGTGRSEAFF. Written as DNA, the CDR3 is TGTGCCAGTAGTATGAGGCCCGGGACAGGGCGATCTGAAGCTTTCTTT.

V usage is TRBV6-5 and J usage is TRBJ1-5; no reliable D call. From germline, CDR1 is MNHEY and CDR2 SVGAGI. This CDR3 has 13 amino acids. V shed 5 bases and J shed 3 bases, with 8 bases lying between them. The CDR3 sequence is CASSRVSNQPQHF. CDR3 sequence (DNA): TGTGCCAGCAGTCGGGTGTCCAATCAGCCCCAGCATTTT.

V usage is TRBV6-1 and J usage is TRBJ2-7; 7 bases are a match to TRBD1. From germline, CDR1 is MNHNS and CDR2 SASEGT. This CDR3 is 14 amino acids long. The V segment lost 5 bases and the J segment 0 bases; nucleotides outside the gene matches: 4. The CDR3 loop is CASSPDRVSYEQYF. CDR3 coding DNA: TGTGCCAGCAGTCCAGACAGGGTCTCCTACGAGCAGTACTTC.

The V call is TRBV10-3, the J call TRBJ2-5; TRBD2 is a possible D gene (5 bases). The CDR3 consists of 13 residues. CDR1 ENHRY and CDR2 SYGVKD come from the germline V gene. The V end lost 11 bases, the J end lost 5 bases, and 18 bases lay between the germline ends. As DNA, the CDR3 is TGTGCCGGCGGCGGTAGCGTCGGGGAGACCCAGTACTTC. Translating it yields CAGGGSVGETQYF.

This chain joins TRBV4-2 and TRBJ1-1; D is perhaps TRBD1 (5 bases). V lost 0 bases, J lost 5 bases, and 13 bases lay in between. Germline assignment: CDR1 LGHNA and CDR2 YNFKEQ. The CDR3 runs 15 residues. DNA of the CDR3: TGTGCCAGCAGCCAAGAGTCGCAGGGTTGGACTGAAGCTTTCTTT. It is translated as CASSQESQGWTEAFF.

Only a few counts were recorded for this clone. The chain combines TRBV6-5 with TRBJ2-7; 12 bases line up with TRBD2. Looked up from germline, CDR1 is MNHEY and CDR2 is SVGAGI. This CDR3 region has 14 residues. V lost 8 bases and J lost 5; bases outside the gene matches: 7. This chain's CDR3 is CASLAGGPRNEQYF. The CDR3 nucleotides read TGTGCCAGCCTAGCGGGGGGGCCCCGGAACGAGCAGTACTTC.

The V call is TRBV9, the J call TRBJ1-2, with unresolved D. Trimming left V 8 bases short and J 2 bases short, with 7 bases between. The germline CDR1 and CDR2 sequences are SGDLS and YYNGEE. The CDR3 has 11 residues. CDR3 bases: TGTGCCAGTGACTCCAACTATGGCTACACCTTC. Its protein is CASDSNYGYTF.

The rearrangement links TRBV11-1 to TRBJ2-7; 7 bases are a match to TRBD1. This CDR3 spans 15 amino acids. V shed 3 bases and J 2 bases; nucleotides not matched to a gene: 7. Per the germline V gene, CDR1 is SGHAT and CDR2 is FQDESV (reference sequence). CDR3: CASSLSRQGTYEQYF. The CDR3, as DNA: TGTGCCAGCAGCTTGTCCCGACAGGGAACCTACGAGCAGTACTTC.

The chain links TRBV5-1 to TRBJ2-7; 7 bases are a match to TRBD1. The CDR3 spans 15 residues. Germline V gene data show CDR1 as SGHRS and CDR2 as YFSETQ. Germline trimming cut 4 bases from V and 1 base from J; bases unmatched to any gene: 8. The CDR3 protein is CASSLLSTGSYEQYF. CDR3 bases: TGCGCCAGCAGCCTTCTGTCGACAGGGTCCTACGAGCAGTACTTC.

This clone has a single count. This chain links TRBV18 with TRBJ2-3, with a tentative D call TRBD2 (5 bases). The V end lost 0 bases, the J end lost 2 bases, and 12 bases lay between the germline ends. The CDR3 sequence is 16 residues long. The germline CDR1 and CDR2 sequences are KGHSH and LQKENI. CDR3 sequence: CASSPPAGALTDTQYF. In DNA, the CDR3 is TGTGCCAGCTCACCACCGGCGGGTGCCCTCACAGATACGCAGTATTTT.

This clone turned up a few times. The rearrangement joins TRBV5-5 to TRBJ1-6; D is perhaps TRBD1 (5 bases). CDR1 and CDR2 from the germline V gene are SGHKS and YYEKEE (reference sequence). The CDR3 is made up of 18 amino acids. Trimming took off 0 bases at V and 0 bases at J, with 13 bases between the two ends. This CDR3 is CASSLGVGVLSYNSPLHF. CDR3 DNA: TGTGCCAGCAGCTTGGGAGTAGGGGTACTCTCCTATAATTCACCCCTCCACTTT.

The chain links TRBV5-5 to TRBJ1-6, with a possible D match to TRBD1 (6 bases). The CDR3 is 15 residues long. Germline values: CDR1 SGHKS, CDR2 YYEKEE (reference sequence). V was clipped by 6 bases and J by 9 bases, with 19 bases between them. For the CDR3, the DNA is TGTGCCAGCACCTCACAGGGCCTCGCGGCTTCACCCCTCCACTTT. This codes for CASTSQGLAASPLHF.

CDR3 protein: CASRRTGTGNGYTF. The CDR3, as DNA: TGTGCCAGCAGGCGGACCGGGACAGGGAATGGCTACACCTTC. The V gene is TRBV7-9, the J gene TRBJ1-2, with 9 bases lining up with TRBD1. The germline V gene has CDR1 SEHNR and CDR2 FQNEAQ (reference sequence). This CDR3 is 14 amino acids long. V lost 6 bases and J lost 6; bases outside the gene matches: 8.

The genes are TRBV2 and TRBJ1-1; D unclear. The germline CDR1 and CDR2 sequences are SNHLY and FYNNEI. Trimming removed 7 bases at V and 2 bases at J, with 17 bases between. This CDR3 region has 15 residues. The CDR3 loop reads CASKMDWEINTEAFF. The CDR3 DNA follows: TGTGCCAGCAAAATGGACTGGGAGATTAACACTGAAGCTTTCTTT.

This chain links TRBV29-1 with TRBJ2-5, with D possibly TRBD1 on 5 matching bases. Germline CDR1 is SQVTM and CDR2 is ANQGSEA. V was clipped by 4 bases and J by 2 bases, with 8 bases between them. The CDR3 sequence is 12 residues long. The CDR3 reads CSVVQGQETQYF. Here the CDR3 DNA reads TGCAGCGTTGTCCAGGGACAAGAGACCCAGTACTTC.

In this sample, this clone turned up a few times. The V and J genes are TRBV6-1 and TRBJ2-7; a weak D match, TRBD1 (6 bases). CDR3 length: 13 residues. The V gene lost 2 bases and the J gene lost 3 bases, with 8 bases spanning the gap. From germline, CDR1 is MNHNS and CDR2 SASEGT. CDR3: CASSENRDYEQYF. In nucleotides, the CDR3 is TGTGCCAGCAGTGAAAACAGGGACTACGAGCAGTACTTC.

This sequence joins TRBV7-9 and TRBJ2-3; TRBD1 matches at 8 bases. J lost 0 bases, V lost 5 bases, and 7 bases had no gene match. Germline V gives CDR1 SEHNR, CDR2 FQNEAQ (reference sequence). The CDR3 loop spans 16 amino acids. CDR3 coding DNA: TGTGCCAGCAGCGGGTGGACAGGGCCTAGCACAGATACGCAGTATTTT. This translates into CASSGWTGPSTDTQYF.

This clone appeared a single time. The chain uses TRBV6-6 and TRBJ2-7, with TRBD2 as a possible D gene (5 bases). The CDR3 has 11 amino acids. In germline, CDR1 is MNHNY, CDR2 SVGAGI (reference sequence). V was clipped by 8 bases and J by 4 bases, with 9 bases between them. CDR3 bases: TGTGCCAGCGGCACTAGATACGAGCAGTACTTC. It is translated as CASGTRYEQYF.

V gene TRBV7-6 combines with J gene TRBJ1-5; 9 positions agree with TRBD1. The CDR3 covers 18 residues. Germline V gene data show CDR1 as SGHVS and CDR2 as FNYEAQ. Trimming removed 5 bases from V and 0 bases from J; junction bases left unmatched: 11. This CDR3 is CASSPSPGQGYSNQPQHF. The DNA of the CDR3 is TGTGCCAGCAGCCCCTCTCCGGGACAGGGCTATAGCAATCAGCCCCAGCATTTT.

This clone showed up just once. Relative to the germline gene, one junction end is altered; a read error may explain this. The CDR3 DNA sequence: TGCCCGGGGCCGCGGGGAGAGACCCAGTACTTC. As protein: CPGPRGETQYF. The gene calls are TRBV9 and TRBJ2-5, with D possibly being TRBD2 (6 bases). Per the germline V gene, CDR1 is SGDLS and CDR2 is YYNGEE. There are 11 residues in the CDR3.

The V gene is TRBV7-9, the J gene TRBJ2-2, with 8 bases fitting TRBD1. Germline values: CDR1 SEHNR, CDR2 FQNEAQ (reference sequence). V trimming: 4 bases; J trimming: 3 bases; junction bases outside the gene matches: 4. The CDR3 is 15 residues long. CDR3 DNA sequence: TGTGCCAGCAGCTCCTCACAGGGGGACACCGGGGAGCTGTTTTTT. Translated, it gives CASSSSQGDTGELFF.

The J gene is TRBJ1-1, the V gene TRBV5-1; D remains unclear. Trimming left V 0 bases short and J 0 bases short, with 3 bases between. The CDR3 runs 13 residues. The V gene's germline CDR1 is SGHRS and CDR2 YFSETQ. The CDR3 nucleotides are TGCGCCAGCAGCTTGGACTTGAACACTGAAGCTTTCTTT. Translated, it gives CASSLDLNTEAFF.

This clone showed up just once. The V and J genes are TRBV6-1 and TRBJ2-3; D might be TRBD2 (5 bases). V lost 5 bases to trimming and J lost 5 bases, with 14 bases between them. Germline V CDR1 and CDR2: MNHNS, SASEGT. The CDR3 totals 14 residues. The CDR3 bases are TGTGCCAGCAGTCCCCCGGGGAGTTTAGATACGCAGTATTTT. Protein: CASSPPGSLDTQYF.

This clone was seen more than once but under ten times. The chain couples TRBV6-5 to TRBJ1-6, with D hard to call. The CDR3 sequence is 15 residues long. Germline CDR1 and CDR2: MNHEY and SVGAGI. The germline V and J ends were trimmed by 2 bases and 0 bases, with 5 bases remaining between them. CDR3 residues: CASSYQISYNSPLHF. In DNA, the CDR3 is TGTGCCAGCAGTTACCAAATCTCCTATAATTCACCCCTCCACTTT.

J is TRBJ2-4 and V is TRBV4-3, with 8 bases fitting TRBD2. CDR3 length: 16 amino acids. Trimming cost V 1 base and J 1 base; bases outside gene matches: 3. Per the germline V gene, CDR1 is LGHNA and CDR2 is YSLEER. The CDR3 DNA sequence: TGCGCCAGCAGCCAAGGGACTAGCCGGGCCAAAAACATTCAGTACTTC. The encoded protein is CASSQGTSRAKNIQYF.

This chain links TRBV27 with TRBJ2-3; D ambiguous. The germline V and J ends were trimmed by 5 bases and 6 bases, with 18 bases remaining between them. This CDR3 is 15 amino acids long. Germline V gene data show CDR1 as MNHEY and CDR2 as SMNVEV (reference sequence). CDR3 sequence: CASSLVLPQADTQYF. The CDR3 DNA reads TGTGCCAGCAGTCTCGTGCTTCCCCAGGCTGATACGCAGTATTTT.

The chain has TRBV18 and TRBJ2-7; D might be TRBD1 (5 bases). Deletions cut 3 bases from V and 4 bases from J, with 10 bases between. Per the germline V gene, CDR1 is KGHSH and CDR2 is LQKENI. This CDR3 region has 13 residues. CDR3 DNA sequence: TGTGCCAGCTCACCGCAACAGGCGTACGAGCAGTACTTC. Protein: CASSPQQAYEQYF.

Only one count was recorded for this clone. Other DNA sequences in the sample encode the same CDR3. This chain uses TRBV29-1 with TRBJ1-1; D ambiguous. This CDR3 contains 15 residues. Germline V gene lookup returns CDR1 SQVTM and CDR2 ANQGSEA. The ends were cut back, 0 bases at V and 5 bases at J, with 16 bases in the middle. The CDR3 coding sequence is TGCAGCGTTGAAGATCCTAGGGTTACGGGAACTGAAGCTTTCTTT. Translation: CSVEDPRVTGTEAFF.